This T cell receptor (beta chain) appears in the sequencing data of a study of cytomegalovirus exposure and HLA in healthy donors. Background on the study: Out of about 170 million T cells, an earlier analysis found around 120 million unique TCR beta sequences in total. Overall study findings and caveats: CMV antigen specificity was confirmed in vitro for a few CMV-associated chains. A later analysis reportedly found fewer N-insertions in an Asian-associated ancestry cluster than the roughly 670-donor mean.

Regarding this clone: No antigen is known for it.

Primers included in the PCR were 60 Vbeta and 13 Jbeta primers. The table came from immunoSEQ multiplex PCR; TCRdb's copy has only in-frame clones and leaves some out. Here the sample table reports 45,000 to 65,000 clones. The material sequenced was PBMCs. This receptor was taken from a man younger than 35 in good health and CMV-seropositive.

The CDR3 loop is CAWSEIAGGPNNEQFF. CDR3 coding DNA: TGTGCCTGGAGTGAAATAGCGGGAGGGCCAAACAATGAGCAGTTCTTC. This sequence joins TRBV30 and TRBJ2-1, with 11 bases matching TRBD2. Trimming at V came to 1 base and at J to 5 bases, leaving 7 bases not matched to a gene. This CDR3 comprises 16 residues. CDR1 is GTSNPN, CDR2 SVGIG, per germline (reference sequence).